The 4 T cell receptor beta chains given below trace back to one sample, sequenced in a study of breast tumors, draining lymph nodes, adjacent tissues. The lymph nodes were axillary draining lymph nodes from breast cancer patients. TCRdb fed the multiplex PCR reads into MiXCR, producing one record per CDR3 protein. There are 140,000 or so distinct CDR3 sequences in the sample; about 30% occur only once, and approximately 2.2% lies in the top ten. The sample taken for sequencing was axillary lymph node tissue. The receptors come from a female donor with breast cancer. Some clones in this sample may be carry-over from other donors' samples.

The chain combines TRBV29-1 with TRBJ2-7; no clear D gene. Germline V lookup: CDR1 SQVTM, CDR2 ANQGSEA. Trimming removed 4 bases from V and 3 bases from J, with 7 bases in between. The CDR3 loop spans 11 amino acids. The chain's CDR3 is CSVGRYYEQYF. CDR3 DNA: TGCAGCGTTGGACGTTACTACGAGCAGTACTTC.

This clonotype was observed many times. The J gene is TRBJ2-6, the V gene TRBV2, with 9 nucleotides matching TRBD1. J was trimmed by 2 bases and V by 7 bases; bases with no gene match: 3. This CDR3 has 15 residues. Germline assignment: CDR1 SNHLY and CDR2 FYNNEI. CDR3 nucleotides: TGTGCCAGCAAGGGACAGGGAGCTGGGGCCAACGTCCTGACTTTC. Protein product: CASKGQGAGANVLTF.

This clonotype was recorded a few times. CDR3 region: CASSTLGGNSNQPQHF. CDR3 nucleotide sequence: TGTGCCAGCAGTACCTTAGGGGGGAATAGCAATCAGCCCCAGCATTTT. The genes are TRBV27 and TRBJ1-5, with D perhaps TRBD1 (6 bases). The CDR3 contains 16 residues. The V gene's germline CDR1 is MNHEY and CDR2 SMNVEV (reference sequence). V lost 5 bases, J lost 0 bases, and 14 bases lay in between.

The sample holds many counts of this clonotype. The chain joins TRBV20-1 to TRBJ1-2, with D unresolved. CDR1 and CDR2 (germline): DFQATT, SNEGSKA (reference sequence). The CDR3 runs 12 residues. The V end was cut by 6 bases, the J end by 4 bases, with 12 bases between. The CDR3 DNA reads TGCAGTGCCCCTGGTCAAATCTATGGCTACACCTTC. Its protein product is CSAPGQIYGYTF.